This is a list of T cell receptor beta chains from one sample in a study of vaccination effects on CD4 cells after COVID-19. Using immunoSEQ multiplex PCR, the repertoire was profiled, and TCRdb retains in-frame clones only, with some absent. This sample has 40,000 to 55,000 clones, with 70% to 75% found just once. Their cognate antigens are unknown. The sequencing used CD4+ T cells from PBMCs cultured without peptide, collected before COVID-19 vaccination. These receptors were collected from a human donor who had a prior SARS-CoV-2 infection. Both conserved end residues are part of each CDR3. D genes are given only for firm matches. Size is stated for part of the rows, as once, few or many counts, or as a class when the clone is expanded.

clone size: NA; V gene: TRBV30; D gene: TRBD2; J gene: TRBJ2-5; CDR3 DNA: TGTGCCTTATCTTCCGGGACTAGCGGGGCTGAGACCCAGTACTTC; CDR3 protein: CALSSGTSGAETQYF
clone size: NA; V gene: TRBV6-5; D gene: NA; J gene: TRBJ2-3; CDR3 DNA: TGTGCCAGCAGACAGGGGGCGGGGGGAGATACGCAGTATTTT; CDR3 protein: CASRQGAGGDTQYF
clone size: few; V gene: TRBV18; D gene: NA; J gene: TRBJ2-1; CDR3 DNA: TGTGCCAGCTCACCACGGACTGTCAATGAGCAGTTCTTC; CDR3 protein: CASSPRTVNEQFF
clone size: NA; V gene: TRBV6-1; D gene: TRBD1; J gene: TRBJ1-5; CDR3 DNA: TGTGCCAGCAGTGCAACGTTCGGGACAGGGGAATATAGCAATCAGCCCCAGCATTTT; CDR3 protein: CASSATFGTGEYSNQPQHF
clone size: NA; V gene: TRBV4-2; D gene: TRBD2; J gene: TRBJ2-2; CDR3 DNA: TGTGCCAGCAGCCAAAAACAGGATAGCGGGGCCAACACCGGGGAGCTGTTTTTT; CDR3 protein: CASSQKQDSGANTGELFF
clone size: NA; V gene: TRBV2; D gene: NA; J gene: TRBJ1-1; CDR3 DNA: TGTGCCAGCAGTAGTGGGGCCCCTGAAGCTTTCTTT; CDR3 protein: CASSSGAPEAFF
clone size: NA; V gene: TRBV6-5; D gene: NA; J gene: TRBJ1-3; CDR3 DNA: TGTGCCAGCCTTGTACGGGGGGTCCGAAACACCATATATTTT; CDR3 protein: CASLVRGVRNTIYF
clone size: NA; V gene: TRBV4-3; D gene: NA; J gene: TRBJ2-7; CDR3 DNA: TGCGCCAGCAGCCAAGATCAGGGCCAAGGGCAGTACTTC; CDR3 protein: CASSQDQGQGQYF
clone size: NA; V gene: TRBV5-1; D gene: TRBD1; J gene: TRBJ2-2; CDR3 DNA: TGCGCCAGCAGCTCAACCACCGGGACAGACCCCACCGGGGAGCTGTTTTTT; CDR3 protein: CASSSTTGTDPTGELFF
clone size: NA; V gene: TRBV27; D gene: TRBD1; J gene: TRBJ1-6; CDR3 DNA: TGTGCCAGCAGTCCATCCGGGACAGGGGCGCTCGGTAATTCACCCCTCCACTTT; CDR3 protein: CASSPSGTGALGNSPLHF
clone size: NA; V gene: TRBV5-1; D gene: NA; J gene: TRBJ2-1; CDR3 DNA: TGCGCCAGCAGCTTGGAGCTAGGTAACTACAATGAGCAGTTCTTC; CDR3 protein: CASSLELGNYNEQFF
clone size: NA; V gene: TRBV4-3; D gene: TRBD1; J gene: TRBJ2-7; CDR3 DNA: TGCGCCAGCAGCCAAGATGAGGCAGGGGGCTACGAGCAGTACTTC; CDR3 protein: CASSQDEAGGYEQYF
clone size: once; V gene: TRBV9; D gene: NA; J gene: TRBJ1-1; CDR3 DNA: TGTGCCAGCAGCGTAGTTGACGACACTGAAGCTTTCTTT; CDR3 protein: CASSVVDDTEAFF
clone size: once; V gene: TRBV4-2; D gene: TRBD1; J gene: TRBJ2-1; CDR3 DNA: TGTGCCAGCAGCCACGTCCCGGGACAGGGAAACAATGAGCAGTTCTTC; CDR3 protein: CASSHVPGQGNNEQFF
clone size: NA; V gene: TRBV24-1; D gene: TRBD2; J gene: TRBJ2-5; CDR3 DNA: TGTGCCACCAGTGATTATAGCGGGAGTTACCAAGAGACCCAGTACTTC; CDR3 protein: CATSDYSGSYQETQYF
clone size: NA; V gene: TRBV5-8; D gene: NA; J gene: TRBJ1-3; CDR3 DNA: TGTGCCAGCAGCTTGGTTGTTGCAGGAAACACCATATATTTT; CDR3 protein: CASSLVVAGNTIYF
clone size: NA; V gene: TRBV11-1; D gene: NA; J gene: TRBJ2-3; CDR3 DNA: TGTGCCAGCAGCTTACAGGGCGGCACAGATACGCAGTATTTT; CDR3 protein: CASSLQGGTDTQYF
clone size: NA; V gene: TRBV6-1; D gene: NA; J gene: TRBJ2-3; CDR3 DNA: TGTGCCAGCAGTGAAGCACCCCATCGCACAGATACGCAGTATTTT; CDR3 protein: CASSEAPHRTDTQYF
clone size: NA; V gene: TRBV4-2; D gene: TRBD1; J gene: TRBJ1-1; CDR3 DNA: TGTGCCAGCAGCCCGCAGACAGGGGTCGAAAGCACTGAAGCTTTCTTT; CDR3 protein: CASSPQTGVESTEAFF
clone size: NA; V gene: TRBV10-3; D gene: NA; J gene: TRBJ2-5; CDR3 DNA: TGTGCCATCCGGGGAGGACAAGAGACCCAGTACTTC; CDR3 protein: CAIRGGQETQYF
clone size: few; V gene: TRBV11-2; D gene: NA; J gene: TRBJ2-1; CDR3 DNA: TGTGCCAGCAGCCGTTCCTCCAGGGAGAGGAACAATGAGCAGTTCTTC; CDR3 protein: CASSRSSRERNNEQFF
clone size: NA; V gene: TRBV5-4; D gene: NA; J gene: TRBJ1-3; CDR3 DNA: TGTGCCAGCAGCCCAGGCCCACAGGTAGCTGGAAACACCATATATTTT; CDR3 protein: CASSPGPQVAGNTIYF
clone size: NA; V gene: TRBV7-9; D gene: TRBD2; J gene: TRBJ2-3; CDR3 DNA: TGTGCCAGCAGCTTAGGAGGAGGCGGGGGGCTCACAGATACGCAGTATTTT; CDR3 protein: CASSLGGGGGLTDTQYF
clone size: NA; V gene: TRBV11-3; D gene: TRBD2; J gene: TRBJ2-7; CDR3 DNA: TGTGCCAGCAGCTGGAGACTAGCGGGAGGGCAGAGCGGAGCCTACGAGCAGTACTTC; CDR3 protein: CASSWRLAGGQSGAYEQYF
clone size: few; V gene: TRBV10-3; D gene: TRBD2; J gene: TRBJ2-7; CDR3 DNA: TGTGCCATCAGTGAGTCGTTAGCGGGGGCCTCCTACGAGCAGTACTTC; CDR3 protein: CAISESLAGASYEQYF
clone size: few; V gene: TRBV19; D gene: NA; J gene: TRBJ1-2; CDR3 DNA: TGTGCCAGTAGTCAGCTGGTACAGGTCTATGGCTACACCTTC; CDR3 protein: CASSQLVQVYGYTF
clone size: NA; V gene: TRBV6-5; D gene: TRBD2; J gene: TRBJ2-7; CDR3 DNA: TGTGCCAGCAGTAAACTAGCGGGGCCGGGGAACGAGCAGTACTTC; CDR3 protein: CASSKLAGPGNEQYF
clone size: NA; V gene: TRBV19; D gene: NA; J gene: TRBJ2-3; CDR3 DNA: TGTGCCAGTAGTAACTATCGCACTAGGAGCACAGATACGCAGTATTTT; CDR3 protein: CASSNYRTRSTDTQYF
clone size: NA; V gene: TRBV6-2/TRBV6-3; D gene: NA; J gene: TRBJ2-1; CDR3 DNA: TGTGCCAGCAGCAGACTACGCCTGAGGGACAATGAGCAGTTCTTC; CDR3 protein: CASSRLRLRDNEQFF
clone size: NA; V gene: TRBV6-2/TRBV6-3; D gene: TRBD1; J gene: TRBJ2-7; CDR3 DNA: TGTGCCAGCAGTACCCCGGACAGGGCGACCTACGAGCAGTACTTC; CDR3 protein: CASSTPDRATYEQYF
clone size: NA; V gene: TRBV6-6; D gene: TRBD2; J gene: TRBJ2-3; CDR3 DNA: TGTGCCAGCAGTCCTCTGACTAGCGGGCGTCAAGGAGATACGCAGTATTTT; CDR3 protein: CASSPLTSGRQGDTQYF
clone size: NA; V gene: TRBV5-5; D gene: NA; J gene: TRBJ1-5; CDR3 DNA: TGTGCCAGCAGCTTGGCGGACTCCTATCAGCCCCAGCATTTT; CDR3 protein: CASSLADSYQPQHF
clone size: NA; V gene: TRBV7-3; D gene: NA; J gene: TRBJ1-1; CDR3 DNA: TGTGCCAGCAGCTTATTAACTCCAAACACTGAAGCTTTCTTT; CDR3 protein: CASSLLTPNTEAFF
clone size: NA; V gene: TRBV3-1/TRBV3-2; D gene: TRBD2; J gene: TRBJ2-1; CDR3 DNA: TGTGCCAGCAGCCCTGGTTATAGCGGGAGCTACAATGAGCAGTTCTTC; CDR3 protein: CASSPGYSGSYNEQFF
clone size: NA; V gene: TRBV4-2; D gene: NA; J gene: TRBJ2-7; CDR3 DNA: TGTGCCAGCAGCCAAACCTCCGGGGAAGCGGACTACGAGCAGTACTTC; CDR3 protein: CASSQTSGEADYEQYF
clone size: few; V gene: TRBV18; D gene: NA; J gene: TRBJ2-6; CDR3 DNA: TGTGCCAGCTCACCACAGGCGTTAATCGGGGCCAACGTCCTGACTTTC; CDR3 protein: CASSPQALIGANVLTF
clone size: NA; V gene: TRBV29-1; D gene: NA; J gene: TRBJ1-2; CDR3 DNA: TGCAGCGGCAAAGAGGGGAATGGCTACACCTTC; CDR3 protein: CSGKEGNGYTF
clone size: NA; V gene: TRBV2; D gene: NA; J gene: TRBJ1-1; CDR3 DNA: TGTGCCAGCAGCAGGGACTCGAACACTGAAGCTTTCTTT; CDR3 protein: CASSRDSNTEAFF
clone size: NA; V gene: TRBV10-3; D gene: NA; J gene: TRBJ2-1; CDR3 DNA: TGTGCCATCAGTCCCCCAGAGGGGGAGCCGGGTTGGGAGCAGTTCTTC; CDR3 protein: CAISPPEGEPGWEQFF
clone size: NA; V gene: TRBV2; D gene: NA; J gene: TRBJ1-5; CDR3 DNA: TGTGCCAGCAGTGTCGCCTTGGGCAATCAGCCCCAGCATTTT; CDR3 protein: CASSVALGNQPQHF
clone size: NA; V gene: TRBV6-6; D gene: TRBD1; J gene: TRBJ2-7; CDR3 DNA: TGTGCCAGCAGTTGGACAGGGTCAAGCTCCTACGAGCAGTACTTC; CDR3 protein: CASSWTGSSSYEQYF
clone size: few; V gene: TRBV24-1; D gene: NA; J gene: TRBJ2-1; CDR3 DNA: TGTGCCACCAGTGATTTTGGGCCAGGGGAGGGCAATGAGCAGTTCTTC; CDR3 protein: CATSDFGPGEGNEQFF
clone size: NA; V gene: TRBV23-1; D gene: NA; J gene: TRBJ2-1; CDR3 DNA: TGCGCCAGCAACGGGGGCCGGGAGCCTAGCGACTCCTACAATGAGCAGTTCTTC; CDR3 protein: CASNGGREPSDSYNEQFF
clone size: once; V gene: TRBV6-5; D gene: NA; J gene: TRBJ1-3; CDR3 DNA: TGTGCCAGCAGTCTCGCCGTCAGCTCTGGAAACACCATATATTTT; CDR3 protein: CASSLAVSSGNTIYF
clone size: NA; V gene: TRBV7-9; D gene: NA; J gene: TRBJ2-7; CDR3 DNA: TGTGCCAGCAGCTTAACTTATGGCAGATCCTACGAGCAGTACTTC; CDR3 protein: CASSLTYGRSYEQYF
clone size: NA; V gene: TRBV5-5; D gene: TRBD1; J gene: TRBJ2-5; CDR3 DNA: TGTGCCAGCAGCTTTTGGCGGACAGGGAAAGAGACCCAGTACTTC; CDR3 protein: CASSFWRTGKETQYF